This T cell receptor beta chain was recovered during a study of human T cells and chemical hapten exposure. The time point is: pre-sensitization, week 0. Documented treatment: therapeutic diphenylcyclopropenone sensitization with weekly scalp DPC. CDR3 size: 13 residues. Between the trimmed V and J ends, which lost 3 bases and 7 bases, there was a span of 12 bases. The germline gives CDR1 SEHNR, CDR2 FQNEAQ (reference sequence). MiXCR was run by TCRdb on the RACE reads, yielding one entry per CDR3 protein. The sample lists 38,000 or so distinct CDR3 sequences; 7.5% to 9% were seen once. This clonotype was found many times.

The sequence was obtained from a woman aged 45-60 years with alopecia areata. Some clones in this sample may be carry-over from other donors' samples. The material sequenced was whole blood, taken in connection with sensitization to the hapten diphenylcyclopropenone (DPC). The chain combines TRBV7-9 with TRBJ1-1; D ambiguous. The CDR3 protein is CASSLDRTIEAFF. In DNA, the CDR3 is TGTGCCAGCAGCTTGGACCGAACGATTGAAGCTTTCTTT.